The subject of this entry is one T cell receptor (beta chain). Antigen specificity is unknown. The CDR3 is 12 amino acids. Trimming removed 6 bases from V and 5 bases from J, with 13 bases in between. Germline V gene lookup returns CDR1 SQVTM and CDR2 ANQGSEA. The table came from immunoSEQ multiplex PCR; TCRdb's copy has only in-frame clones and leaves some out. The repertoire has just over 2,000,000 clones, roughly 95% of them found once; the top ten carry 0.13%. The data are from a study of shared clonotypes between healthy human individuals. About the study: Aged between 18 and 49, the donors were a couple of women and three men.

General study points: The generation probabilities recorded for non-shared clonotypes fell below those of clonotypes shared by all four donors.

J is TRBJ2-5 and V is TRBV29-1; possibly TRBD1 for D (5 bases). The specimen was naive CD4+ T cells sorted from blood. Subset given: CD45RA+ positively selected. This clonotype was sampled from a young man in good health. The CDR3 sequence: CSVVTPGETQYF. The CDR3 DNA reads TGCAGCGTGGTGACGCCAGGGGAGACCCAGTACTTC. Drawing the rest from reference TRBV29-1 and TRBJ2-5, the complete variable domain is SAVISQKPSRDICQRGTSLTIQCQVDSQVTMMFWYRQQPGQSLTLIATANQGSEATYESGFVIDKFPISRPNLTFSTLTVSNMSPEDSSIYLCSVVTPGETQYFGPGTRLLVL.